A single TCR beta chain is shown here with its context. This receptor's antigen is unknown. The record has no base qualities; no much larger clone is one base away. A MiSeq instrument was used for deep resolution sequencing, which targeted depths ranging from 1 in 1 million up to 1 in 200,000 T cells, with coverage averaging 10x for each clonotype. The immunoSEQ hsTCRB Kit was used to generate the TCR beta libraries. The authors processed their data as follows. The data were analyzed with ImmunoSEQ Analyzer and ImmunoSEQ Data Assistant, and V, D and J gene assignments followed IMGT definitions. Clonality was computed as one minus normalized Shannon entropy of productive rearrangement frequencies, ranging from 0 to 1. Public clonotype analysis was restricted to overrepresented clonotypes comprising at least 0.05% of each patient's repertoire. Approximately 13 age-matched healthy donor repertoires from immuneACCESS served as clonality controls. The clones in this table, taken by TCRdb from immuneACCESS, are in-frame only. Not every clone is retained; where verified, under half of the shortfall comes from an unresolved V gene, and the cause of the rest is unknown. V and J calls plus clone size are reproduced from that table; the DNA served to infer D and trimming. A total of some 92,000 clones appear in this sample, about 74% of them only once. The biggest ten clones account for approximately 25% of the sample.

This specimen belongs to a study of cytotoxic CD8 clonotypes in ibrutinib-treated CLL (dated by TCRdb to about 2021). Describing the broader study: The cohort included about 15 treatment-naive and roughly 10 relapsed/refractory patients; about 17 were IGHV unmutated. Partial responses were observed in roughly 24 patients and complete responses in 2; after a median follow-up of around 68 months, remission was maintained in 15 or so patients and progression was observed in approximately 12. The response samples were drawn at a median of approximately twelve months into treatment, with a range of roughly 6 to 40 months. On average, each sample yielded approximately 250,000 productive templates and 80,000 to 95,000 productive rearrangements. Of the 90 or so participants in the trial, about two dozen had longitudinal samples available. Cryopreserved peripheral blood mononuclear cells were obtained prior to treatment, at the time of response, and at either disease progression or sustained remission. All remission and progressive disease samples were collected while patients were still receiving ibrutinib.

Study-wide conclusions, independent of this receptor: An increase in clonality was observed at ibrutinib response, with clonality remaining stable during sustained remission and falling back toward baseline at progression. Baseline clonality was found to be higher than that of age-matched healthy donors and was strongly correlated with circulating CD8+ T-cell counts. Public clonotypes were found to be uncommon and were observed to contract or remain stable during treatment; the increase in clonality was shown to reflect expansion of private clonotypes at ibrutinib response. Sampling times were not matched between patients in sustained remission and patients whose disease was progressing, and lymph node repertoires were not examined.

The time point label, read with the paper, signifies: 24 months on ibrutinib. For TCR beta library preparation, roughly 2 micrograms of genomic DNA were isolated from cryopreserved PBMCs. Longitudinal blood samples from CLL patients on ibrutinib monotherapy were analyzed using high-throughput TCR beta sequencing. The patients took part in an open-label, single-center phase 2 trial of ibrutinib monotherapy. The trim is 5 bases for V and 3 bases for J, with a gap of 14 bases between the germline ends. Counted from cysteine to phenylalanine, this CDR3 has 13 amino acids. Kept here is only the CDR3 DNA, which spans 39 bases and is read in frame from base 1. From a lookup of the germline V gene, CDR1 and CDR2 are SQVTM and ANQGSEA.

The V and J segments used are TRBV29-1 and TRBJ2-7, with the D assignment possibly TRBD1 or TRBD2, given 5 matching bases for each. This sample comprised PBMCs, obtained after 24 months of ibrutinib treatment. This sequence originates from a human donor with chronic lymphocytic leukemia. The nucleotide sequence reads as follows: TGCAGCGTTCGAGAGGGGCGGGTCTACGAGCAGTACTTC. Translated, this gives CSVREGRVYEQYF.